Listed below are T cell receptor beta chains from one sample, sequenced in a study of neoadjuvant anti-PD-1 for oral cavity cancer. Produced via immunoSEQ multiplex PCR; TCRdb's table is partial and in-frame only. Of around 67,000 clones listed, less than 90% are singletons. The material sequenced was PBMCs, taken after nivolumab (anti-PD-1) treatment. These receptors were obtained from a person between 35 and 79 years old with oral cavity squamous cell carcinoma. CDR3s include the opening cysteine and the closing phenylalanine or tryptophan. Fields, in order: V gene, J gene, D gene, clone size, CDR3 protein, CDR3 DNA. A D gene is named only where the DNA matches it firmly. For some rows the clone size is stated as once, few or many, or as a class when expanded; others skip it.

>TRBV4-1|TRBJ1-5|TRBD1|-
CASSQEAGGGQPQHF
TGCGCCAGCAGCCAAGAGGCAGGGGGCGGTCAGCCCCAGCATTTT
>TRBV6-1|TRBJ1-5|-|-
CASSHRGVSNQPQHF
TGTGCCAGCAGTCACCGGGGGGTCAGCAATCAGCCCCAGCATTTT
>TRBV30|TRBJ1-2|-|-
CAWTPDGGLGYTF
TGTGCCTGGACTCCGGACGGTGGACTTGGCTACACCTTC
>TRBV7-9|TRBJ1-5|TRBD1|-
CASSLVLGGHGQPQHF
TGTGCCAGCAGCTTAGTATTAGGGGGCCATGGCCAGCCCCAGCATTTT
>TRBV11-2|TRBJ2-3|TRBD2|-
CASSSPRGRAPTDTQYF
TGTGCCAGCAGCTCGCCGCGCGGGAGGGCCCCCACAGATACGCAGTATTTT
>TRBV7-2|TRBJ1-1|TRBD1|-
CASSLGGTATEAFF
TGTGCCAGCAGCTTAGGGGGGACAGCCACTGAAGCTTTCTTT
>TRBV28|TRBJ2-7|-|-
CASSAITSGRLAYEQYF
TGTGCCAGCAGCGCGATAACCTCGGGGCGGTTGGCCTACGAGCAGTACTTC
>TRBV5-4|TRBJ2-5|-|-
CASSFRDRGTQYF
TGTGCCAGCAGCTTCAGGGATAGGGGGACCCAGTACTTC
>TRBV10-2|TRBJ2-1|TRBD2|-
CASSRLAETYNEQFF
TGCGCCAGCAGCCGACTAGCGGAAACCTACAATGAGCAGTTCTTC
>TRBV10-3|TRBJ2-5|-|-
CASRPTDRAQETQYF
TGTGCCTCTCGACCCACCGACAGAGCCCAAGAGACCCAGTACTTC
>TRBV2|TRBJ2-2|TRBD1|-
CASRGTGGFGELFF
TGTGCCAGCAGAGGGACAGGGGGCTTCGGGGAGCTGTTTTTT
>TRBV30|TRBJ1-3|-|-
CALQGHSGNTIYF
TGTGCCCTGCAGGGCCATTCTGGAAACACCATATATTTT
>TRBV7-9|TRBJ1-2|-|-
CASSPRVSGWDGYTF
TGTGCCAGCAGCCCCCGGGTGTCAGGTTGGGATGGCTACACCTTC
>TRBV30|TRBJ1-5|-|-
CAWSVRSSNQPQHF
TGTGCCTGGAGTGTAAGGTCTAGCAATCAGCCCCAGCATTTT
>TRBV19|TRBJ1-1|-|-
CASLRQLNTEAFF
TGTGCCTCCCTCAGGCAATTGAACACTGAAGCTTTCTTT
>TRBV5-4|TRBJ1-3|TRBD1|-
CASSLQGPGNTIYF
TGTGCCAGCAGCTTACAGGGGCCTGGAAACACCATATATTTT
>TRBV29-1|TRBJ1-1|TRBD1|once
CSVELFGQGEAFF
TGCAGCGTTGAGCTGTTCGGACAGGGTGAAGCTTTCTTT
>TRBV9|TRBJ1-4|-|-
CASSPSGGRVEKLFF
TGTGCCAGCAGCCCATCCGGGGGCCGGGTTGAAAAACTGTTTTTT
>TRBV6-5|TRBJ2-5|TRBD2|-
CASTPGGGAQETQYF
TGTGCCAGCACCCCAGGCGGGGGGGCCCAAGAGACCCAGTACTTC
>TRBV6-1|TRBJ2-5|-|-
CASSEAYVQETQYF
TGTGCCAGCAGTGAAGCGTACGTCCAAGAGACCCAGTACTTC
>TRBV13|TRBJ1-2|TRBD1|-
CASRPRTGAEGYTF
TGTGCCAGCAGACCTCGGACAGGGGCGGAGGGCTACACCTTC
>TRBV14|TRBJ2-2|-|few
CASSQAPGGTPNTGELFF
TGTGCCAGCAGCCAAGCGCCTGGGGGGACACCGAACACCGGGGAGCTGTTTTTT
>TRBV5-1|TRBJ2-1|-|once
CASSLGTSNEQFF
TGCGCCAGCAGCTTGGGGACAAGCAATGAGCAGTTCTTC